The 7 T cell receptor beta chains reported below all come from one sample, sequenced in a study of shared clonotypes between healthy human individuals. Some clones are missing from TCRdb's copy, which holds only in-frame ones; the method was immunoSEQ multiplex PCR. The table shows roughly 2 million clones, with 95% occurring only once. Sequenced sample: naive CD4+ T cells sorted from blood. The subset was: CD45RA+ positively selected. Receptor source: a man aged 18 to 35 in good health.

V usage is TRBV4-1 and J usage is TRBJ2-7, with 11 bases matching TRBD1. Trimming at V came to 4 bases and at J to 2 bases, leaving 22 bases not matched to a gene. The CDR3 covers 21 residues. The germline CDR1 and CDR2 sequences are MGHRA and YSYEKL. Here the CDR3 DNA reads TGCGCCAGCAGCCCCCGGCACCCGGGACAGGGGGTAGTCCGTGAACCCTACGAGCAGTACTTC. Translating gives CASSPRHPGQGVVREPYEQYF.

This chain uses TRBV7-3 with TRBJ1-1; TRBD1 matches 8 bases. The CDR3 extends over 14 amino acids. The J segment lost 1 base and the V segment lost 5 bases, leaving 3 bases of the junction unmatched. Germline lookup yields CDR1 SGHTA and CDR2 FQGTGA. The CDR3: CASSQTGGNTEAFF. DNA of the CDR3: TGTGCCAGCAGCCAAACAGGGGGGAACACTGAAGCTTTCTTT.

This chain links TRBV6-6 with TRBJ2-7; 7 bases are a match to TRBD1. CDR3 size: 14 residues. Germline lookup yields CDR1 MNHNY and CDR2 SVGAGI (reference sequence). Germline trimming cut 5 bases from V and 7 bases from J; bases unmatched to any gene: 11. The CDR3 DNA reads as TGTGCCAGCAGTCCAACCGAGGGGGCAGGAGAGCAGTACTTC. The encoded protein is CASSPTEGAGEQYF.

The chain couples TRBV28 to TRBJ2-4, with TRBD1 matching 8 bases. This CDR3 is built from 13 residues. V gave up 7 bases and J gave up 6 bases; unmatched junction bases: 5. Looked up from germline, CDR1 is MDHEN and CDR2 is SYDVKM. The DNA of the CDR3 is TGTGCCAGCAACAACAGGGGGTCAAACATTCAGTACTTC. Translation: CASNNRGSNIQYF.

This clone was recorded only once. The J gene is TRBJ2-1, the V gene TRBV27; 13 bases fit TRBD2. V trimming: 5 bases; J trimming: 6 bases; junction bases outside the gene matches: 7. Germline values: CDR1 MNHEY, CDR2 SMNVEV (reference sequence). This CDR3 region has 16 residues. In nucleotides, the CDR3 is TGTGCCAGCAGTGCCCCCGGGACTAGCGGGACCAATGAGCAGTTCTTC. It specifies CASSAPGTSGTNEQFF.

V and J are TRBV6-5 and TRBJ1-1; D is perhaps TRBD1 (6 bases). The CDR3 is 13 residues long. Germline V gene sequence: CDR1 MNHEY, CDR2 SVGAGI. The ends were cut back, 7 bases at V and 0 bases at J, with 9 bases in the middle. For the CDR3, the DNA is TGTGCCAGCACTAGGGGGATGAACACTGAAGCTTTCTTT. Its protein is CASTRGMNTEAFF.

This clone was seen only once. This chain links TRBV5-1 with TRBJ2-3; 10 bases agree with TRBD2. The CDR3 loop spans 15 amino acids. CDR1 is SGHRS, CDR2 YFSETQ, per germline. Trimming took 2 bases from V and 4 from J; bases not matched to a gene: 4. The CDR3 DNA reads as TGCGCCAGCAGCTTATTAGCGGGGGGATCAGATACGCAGTATTTT. Its protein product is CASSLLAGGSDTQYF.